This T cell receptor (beta chain) comes out of a study of T cells in Graves' hyperthyroidism and ophthalmopathy (dated by TCRdb to between 2018 and 2021). For the study in its entirety: Peripheral blood samples were taken at initial diagnosis, before any treatment was given. The study also compared thyroid tissue and blood T-cell repertoires from 5 to 7 Graves' hyperthyroidism patients. An independent validation cohort of 18 to 20 hyperthyroidism patients and over 15 patients who later progressed to ophthalmopathy tested prospective prediction of ophthalmopathy. According to the paper, TCR Vbeta CDR3 sequencing was carried out on approximately 140 peripheral blood samples, which came from around 43 ophthalmopathy, under 80 hyperthyroidism and around 17 progressor patients. The roughly 90 discovery patients were divided at random into training and test sets in a 7:3 ratio. To identify TCR V-J signatures that set the groups apart, the researchers used a discovery cohort of 95 to 100 patients, made up of approximately 43 with Graves' ophthalmopathy and about 59 with stable Graves' hyperthyroidism. After blood sampling, hyperthyroidism patients were treated with methimazole at a starting dose of 30 mg daily, and ophthalmopathy patients were treated with high-dose intravenous methylprednisolone.

Graves' hyperthyroidism was defined as stable when no progression to ophthalmopathy occurred over 18 months of follow-up. Hyperthyroidism patients were aged 18 to 65 years and newly diagnosed, with disease duration of less than 2 months. Exclusion was applied to patients with uncontrolled infections, other autoimmune diseases, pregnancy or lactation. Diagnoses were based on clinical symptoms, serum thyroxine and TRAb, thyroid ultrasound and orbital computed tomography. PBMCs were isolated from about 9 ml of fresh peripheral blood by Ficoll-Paque density gradient centrifugation. Trizol reagent was used to extract total RNA, and RNA quality was then checked on an Agilent 2100 Bioanalyzer. The CDR3 covers 14 residues, taking in both the cysteine and the phenylalanine. CDR3 DNA only is kept here, 42 bases in frame from base 1. V was cut back by 6 bases and J by 5 bases, leaving a gap of 17 bases between them. For CDR1 and CDR2, the germline V gene (reference sequence) lists SEHNR and FQNEAQ.

Regarding this clonotype: The clone's antigen remains unknown. Per-nucleotide qualities are absent, and no much larger clonotype sits a single base away.

Points the paper makes about the study in general: In validation, progression to ophthalmopathy was predicted by the model with more than 65% sensitivity and 72.22% specificity, a median of approximately 6.5 months before onset. Blood samples also contained most of the expanded thyroid clonotypes (frequency above 0.001), which suggests that blood repertoires may reflect thyroid immune responses. Ophthalmopathy was separated from stable hyperthyroidism by a 13 V-J signature model, with approximately 90% sensitivity and just over 81% specificity obtained in cross-validation and 80%/75% obtained in testing. No statistical method was used to set the sample size in advance, and investigators knew the group allocation.

The TCR beta CDR3 regions were amplified from RNA transcripts. The TCR CDR3 was subjected to a first round of RT-PCR using the HTBI primer set and the Qiagen OneStep RT-PCR kit. Libraries were constructed in a second round of multiplex PCR, after which size selection and purification were carried out. Paired-end sequencing of the libraries was performed with 100 bp reads on an Illumina HiSeq2000. In the authors' own workflow: SOAPnuke was used to process the raw data, with reads discarded if the reads contained adapters or uncalled bases, had a mean Phred below 15, or lacked an exact constant-primer or identifier match. COPE v1.2.5 was used to merge high-quality paired reads, and clonotypes were defined as unique nucleotide sequences. MiTCR v1.1 was used to align clonotypes to the IMGT TRBV, TRBD and TRBJ reference segments. The analysis included only V-J combinations with a frequency above 0.0001, which together covered around 99% of the repertoires. The TCS score was defined as the ratio of F50 (clonal expansion) to E x V (chaos), calculated using BLOSUM62-based TCRdist between CDR3 peptides within each V-J. Welch's t-statistics and random forest reduced some 510 V-J features to roughly 13, which were used in a naive Bayes classifier (R e1071). In TCRdb, the public reads were trimmed at Q25 with fastp and aligned with MiXCR, with productive beta chains retained. Each entry merges the rows of one CDR3 protein and shows their most common DNA and genes. The V and J calls were not made by the authors but by TCRdb's processing. Here the sample has about 500,000 distinct CDR3 sequences; about a sixth occur a single time. Together, the top ten hold about 17% of the sample.

The sequencing sample was made of blood. This chain joins TRBV7-9 to TRBJ2-7; the D gene identity is not certain. This TCR was sampled from a woman between 18 and 29 years old with Graves' hyperthyroidism. The nucleotide sequence reads TGTGCCAGCAGATCCGACCCCCCCCGCGACGAGCAGTACTTC. Its translation reads: CASRSDPPRDEQYF.